The 26 T cell receptor beta chains given below trace back to one sample, sequenced in a study of blood T cell repertoires in COVID-19. Assay: immunoSEQ multiplex PCR; the TCRdb copy retains only in-frame clones and omits some. The table records some 390,000 clones, 85% to 90% of them present only once. Sequencing input: PBMCs or T cells enriched from blood (not recorded which). The source is a man younger than 40 who had recovered from COVID-19.

The chain couples TRBV10-2 to TRBJ2-3; D may be TRBD2 (5 bases). Trimming pared 8 bases from V and 4 bases from J, leaving 10 bases between. CDR1 and CDR2 from the germline V gene are WSHSY and SAAADI. This CDR3 has 12 residues. This chain's CDR3 is CASGLAPDTQYF. In DNA, the CDR3 is TGCGCCAGCGGGCTAGCTCCAGATACGCAGTATTTT.

The CDR3 bases are TGTGCCAGCAGACGGGAGAGGGGAGGTTCACCCCTCCACTTT. Translated, it gives CASRRERGGSPLHF. The chain employs TRBV6-5 and TRBJ1-6; a weak D match, TRBD1 (5 bases). Germline V gene sequence: CDR1 MNHEY, CDR2 SVGAGI. This CDR3 is built from 14 residues. V lost 6 bases and J 9 bases, leaving 15 bases between the germline ends.

The chain links TRBV27 to TRBJ2-2; TRBD2 matches 12 bases. The CDR3 length is 16 residues. J gave up 5 bases and V 5 bases, and 6 bases lay outside the gene matches. From germline, CDR1 is MNHEY and CDR2 SMNVEV (reference sequence). CDR3 sequence (DNA): TGTGCCAGCAGTCCCCTAACTAGCGGGAGGACCGGGGAGCTGTTTTTT. The encoded protein is CASSPLTSGRTGELFF.

This chain links TRBV30 with TRBJ1-1; possible D gene TRBD1, 5 bases. Germline CDR1 is GTSNPN and CDR2 is SVGIG (reference sequence). The ends were cut back, 8 bases at V and 0 bases at J, with 13 bases in the middle. CDR3 length: 13 residues. CDR3 sequence reads: CASARGMNTEAFF. CDR3 nucleotide sequence: TGTGCCAGCGCTAGGGGTATGAACACTGAAGCTTTCTTT.

The CDR3 DNA reads TGTGCCAGCAGCCGGGGCCTCTATGGCTACACCTTC. Amino acids: CASSRGLYGYTF. The V gene is TRBV3-1 (or the pseudogene TRBV3-2), the J gene TRBJ1-2; D perhaps matches TRBD1 (5 bases). The CDR3 consists of 12 residues. Germline V gene lookup returns CDR1 LGHDT and CDR2 YNNKEL (reference sequence). V was clipped by 4 bases and J by 4 bases, with 7 bases between them.

This clone was detected only once. This chain connects TRBV20-1 to TRBJ1-1; D is possibly TRBD1 (6 bases). Germline-derived CDR1 and CDR2 are DFQATT and SNEGSKA (reference sequence). This CDR3 is built from 11 residues. The CDR3 sequence is CRGTPNTEAFF. CDR3 nucleotide sequence: TGCAGAGGGACACCGAACACTGAAGCTTTCTTT.

V and J are TRBV5-4 and TRBJ2-3; maybe TRBD2 (5 bases). The CDR3 runs 16 residues. CDR1 is SGHNT, CDR2 YYREEE, per germline (reference sequence). With 4 bases removed from V and 2 bases from J, the gap between germline ends came to 17 bases. The CDR3 spells CASSLVREWNTDTQYF. As DNA, the CDR3 is TGTGCCAGCAGCCTCGTTAGGGAGTGGAACACAGATACGCAGTATTTT.

This rearrangement joins TRBV7-2 to TRBJ1-1; D is possibly TRBD1 (6 bases). The CDR3 covers 15 residues. Germline V gives CDR1 SGHTA, CDR2 FQGNSA. Deletions cut 3 bases from V and 4 bases from J, with 15 bases between. The CDR3 coding sequence is TGTGCCAGCAGCTTGAGGCTTCCAGGGGCCACTGAAGCTTTCTTT. Its protein is CASSLRLPGATEAFF.

This chain connects TRBV29-1 to TRBJ2-7, with D perhaps matching TRBD2 (6 bases). Trimming removed 0 bases from V and 2 bases from J, with 17 bases in between. Per the germline V gene, CDR1 is SQVTM and CDR2 is ANQGSEA. The CDR3 is 16 amino acids. CDR3 sequence reads: CSVEDRGSASPYEQYF. The CDR3 coding sequence is TGCAGCGTTGAAGATCGGGGGAGCGCCAGTCCCTACGAGCAGTACTTC.

The V gene is TRBV28, the J gene TRBJ1-2; D not certain. Trimming removed 4 bases from V and 1 base from J, with 10 bases in between. This CDR3 is 14 amino acids long. From germline, CDR1 is MDHEN and CDR2 SYDVKM. CDR3 in amino acids: CASSSKTFNYGYTF. The CDR3 DNA follows: TGTGCCAGCAGTTCCAAGACATTTAACTATGGCTACACCTTC.

CDR3 DNA sequence: TGTGCCAGCAGCTTGGGATACCAGGACAGCTACACCTTC. Its translation is CASSLGYQDSYTF. V gene TRBV5-8 combines with J gene TRBJ1-2, with a tentative D call TRBD1 (5 bases). V dropped 0 bases and J dropped 9 bases, with 12 bases sitting between them. Germline lookup yields CDR1 SGHTS and CDR2 YDEGEE. The CDR3 totals 13 residues.

V usage is TRBV21-1 and J usage is TRBJ2-1; the table's D call TRBD2 went unverified against the DNA. TRBV21-1 is designated a pseudogene. The CDR3 runs to 16 residues. The CDR3 loop reads CASSKVGGGLDNEQFF. The CDR3 DNA sequence: TGTGCCAGCAGCAAAGTCGGGGGAGGGCTGGACAATGAGCAGTTCTTC.

CDR3 nucleotides: TGTGCCAGCAGGAAACAGGGAGATAGCAATCAGCCCCAGCATTTT. As protein: CASRKQGDSNQPQHF. The chain uses TRBV6-5 and TRBJ1-5; D possibly corresponds to TRBD1 (6 bases). CDR3 length: 15 residues. Trimming left V 6 bases short and J 0 bases short, with 12 bases between. Germline V lookup: CDR1 MNHEY, CDR2 SVGAGI.

This chain connects TRBV28 to TRBJ2-3; D perhaps matches TRBD1 (6 bases). V was cut by 2 bases and J by 4 bases, with 13 bases left in between. Germline lookup yields CDR1 MDHEN and CDR2 SYDVKM. This CDR3 spans 15 amino acids. CDR3 residues: CASSLQGNIADTQYF. CDR3 nucleotide sequence: TGTGCCAGCAGTTTACAGGGGAATATTGCAGATACGCAGTATTTT. Using reference TRBV28 and TRBJ2-3 for the parts outside the CDR3, the full variable domain is DVKVTQSSRYLVKRTGEKVFLECVQDMDHENMFWYRQDPGLGLRLIYFSYDVKMKEKGDIPEGYSVSREKKERFSLILESASTNQTSMYLCASSLQGNIADTQYFGPGTRLTVL.

This chain connects TRBV12-3 or TRBV12-4 to TRBJ2-1, with 7 bases identical to TRBD2. The ends lost 6 bases at V and 8 bases at J; junction bases unmatched: 1. This CDR3 is 11 amino acids long. The CDR3 DNA follows: TGTGCCAGCAGGGGGGGGTATGAGCAGTTCTTC. Translating gives CASRGGYEQFF.

The chain recombines TRBV19 with TRBJ2-1, with TRBD2 matching over 11 bases. The J segment lost 0 bases and the V segment lost 6 bases, leaving 10 bases of the junction unmatched. This CDR3 is built from 18 residues. Germline CDR1 LNHDA, CDR2 SQIVND (reference sequence). The CDR3 region is CASRKGLAVQSSYNEQFF. The CDR3, as DNA: TGTGCCAGTAGAAAGGGACTAGCGGTACAGAGCTCCTACAATGAGCAGTTCTTC.

CDR3 in amino acids: CASSFLSGTAPYEQYF. The CDR3 coding sequence is TGCGCCAGCAGCTTCCTCTCCGGGACAGCGCCCTACGAGCAGTACTTC. V gene TRBV5-1 combines with J gene TRBJ2-7; the match to TRBD1 covers 7 bases. CDR3 length equals 16 residues. Germline CDR1 and CDR2: SGHRS and YFSETQ. Losses at the gene ends were 2 bases for V and 2 bases for J; bases not matched to a gene: 10.

This sequence joins TRBV5-4 and TRBJ2-3; unclear D gene. The V end lost 4 bases, the J end lost 3 bases, and 9 bases lay between the germline ends. This CDR3 has 13 residues. Germline CDR1 reads SGHNT; CDR2 reads YYREEE (reference sequence). As DNA, the CDR3 is TGTGCCAGCAGCCGTCCCGGGACAGATACGCAGTATTTT. It yields the protein CASSRPGTDTQYF.

The chain joins TRBV3-1 (or the pseudogene TRBV3-2) to TRBJ2-3; 8 nucleotides agree with TRBD2. CDR3 length: 16 residues. CDR1 is LGHDT and CDR2 is YNNKEL in the germline V gene (reference sequence). V lost 5 bases and J lost 4; bases outside the gene matches: 11. CDR3 coding DNA: TGTGCCAGCAGCTATCTGGCGGGAGGAGATCCAGATACGCAGTATTTT. Its protein product is CASSYLAGGDPDTQYF.

The chain recombines TRBV12-3 or TRBV12-4 with TRBJ2-5, with a weak D call TRBD2 (5 bases). V was cut by 8 bases and J by 5 bases, with 15 bases left in between. The CDR3 runs 13 residues. The CDR3 spells CASGLVGMETQYF. The CDR3, as DNA: TGTGCCAGCGGCCTAGTCGGGATGGAGACCCAGTACTTC.

The chain carries TRBV27 and TRBJ1-4, with no clear D. CDR1 and CDR2 (germline): MNHEY, SMNVEV (reference sequence). Trimming pared 4 bases from V and 8 bases from J, leaving 14 bases between. This CDR3 is 14 amino acids long. For the CDR3, the DNA is TGTGCCAGCAGTTCATCCGGCGGGAACGAAAAACTGTTTTTT. Its translation is CASSSSGGNEKLFF.

The chain combines TRBV9 with TRBJ2-3; D is undetermined. V was shortened by 2 bases and J by 0 bases, with 4 bases between the two germline ends. This CDR3 has 13 residues. Germline V gene lookup returns CDR1 SGDLS and CDR2 YYNGEE. CDR3 DNA: TGTGCCAGCAGCGTCAGGAGCACAGATACGCAGTATTTT. Protein sequence: CASSVRSTDTQYF.

The chain links TRBV5-1 to TRBJ2-3; 12 nucleotides line up with TRBD2. The CDR3 totals 16 residues. Germline CDR1 reads SGHRS; CDR2 reads YFSETQ. The junction had 11 bases not matched to a gene; V was cut back by 7 bases and J by 5 bases. The CDR3 spells CASENLAGGPGDTQYF. In DNA form, the CDR3 reads TGCGCCAGCGAAAACCTAGCGGGAGGGCCGGGAGATACGCAGTATTTT.

V is TRBV15 and J is TRBJ2-7; TRBD2 is a possible D gene (5 bases). The V gene lost 0 bases and the J gene lost 2 bases, with 11 bases spanning the gap. This CDR3 is built from 15 residues. Germline V gene sequence: CDR1 LNHNV, CDR2 YYDKDF (reference sequence). The CDR3 spells CATSRDSGSTYEQYF. In nucleotides, the CDR3 is TGTGCCACCAGCAGAGATTCGGGGAGTACCTACGAGCAGTACTTC.

The chain has TRBV5-6 and TRBJ2-7; a weak D match, TRBD1 (6 bases). Germline loops: CDR1 SGHDT, CDR2 YYEEEE. The germline V and J ends were trimmed by 5 bases and 4 bases, with 10 bases remaining between them. There are 12 residues in the CDR3. CDR3 protein: CASRFRGYEQYF. The DNA of the CDR3 is TGTGCCAGCAGGTTCAGGGGTTACGAGCAGTACTTC.

The V gene is TRBV10-3, the J gene TRBJ1-5; D gene unclear. This CDR3 is built from 13 residues. The V gene's germline CDR1 is ENHRY and CDR2 SYGVKD. The V end lost 11 bases, the J end lost 4 bases, and 15 bases lay between the germline ends. As DNA, the CDR3 is TGTGCCTCCACGGATCAGGCAAATCAGCCCCAGCATTTT. It specifies CASTDQANQPQHF.